This passage covers 31 T cell receptor beta chains from one sample sequenced in a study of blood T cell repertoires in COVID-19. Using immunoSEQ multiplex PCR, the repertoire was profiled, and TCRdb retains in-frame clones only, with some absent. The sample yields roughly 86,000 clones, roughly 86% seen once. The sample taken for sequencing was peripheral blood. These TCRs come from a human donor in a cohort sampled during active COVID-19.

This chain joins TRBV6-5 and TRBJ2-1; 12 bases line up with TRBD2. This CDR3 has 16 residues. The V gene end was trimmed by 4 bases and the J gene end by 5 bases; junction bases not matched to a gene: 6. The germline gives CDR1 MNHEY, CDR2 SVGAGI. This CDR3 is CASSLPSGGAHNEQFF. The CDR3 DNA follows: TGTGCCAGCAGTTTACCTAGCGGGGGGGCACACAATGAGCAGTTCTTC.

The chain employs TRBV5-1 and TRBJ1-2, with 8 bases identical to TRBD1. After removal of 5 bases from V and 4 bases from J, the junction contained 10 bases not matched to a gene. Germline V gene data show CDR1 as SGHRS and CDR2 as YFSETQ. There are 15 residues in the CDR3. CDR3 sequence: CASSSLAGGAYGYTF. Written as DNA, the CDR3 is TGCGCCAGCAGTTCCTTGGCAGGGGGCGCCTATGGCTACACCTTC.

The chain recombines TRBV6-5 with TRBJ2-7; no clear D gene. The CDR3 is 15 residues long. Looked up from germline, CDR1 is MNHEY and CDR2 is SVGAGI. Trimming stripped 0 bases from V and 2 bases from J, with 11 bases between. The DNA for the CDR3 is TGTGCCAGCAGTTACTCTCGGGTGACGGCCTACGAGCAGTACTTC. Its protein is CASSYSRVTAYEQYF.

CDR3 loop: CASSYTSESSYNEQFF. CDR3 sequence (DNA): TGTGCCAGCAGCTACACTAGCGAGAGCTCCTACAATGAGCAGTTCTTC. The rearrangement joins TRBV7-3 to TRBJ2-1; 7 positions match TRBD2. V was clipped by 4 bases and J by 0 bases; unmatched bases: 6. The CDR3 spans 16 residues. Per germline, CDR1 SGHTA and CDR2 FQGTGA.

The chain uses TRBV2 and TRBJ1-4; the D is unclear. V dropped 5 bases and J dropped 4 bases, with 11 bases sitting between them. CDR1 and CDR2 from the germline V gene are SNHLY and FYNNEI. The CDR3 totals 14 residues. The CDR3 DNA sequence: TGTGCCAGCAGTAACAATGCGGATAATGAAAAACTGTTTTTT. The encoded protein is CASSNNADNEKLFF.

This clone was observed a single time. J is TRBJ2-7 and V is TRBV10-3; 7 nucleotides line up with TRBD1. J lost 4 bases, V lost 8 bases, and 8 bases had no gene match. The CDR3 runs to 13 residues. Germline CDR1 and CDR2: ENHRY and SYGVKD. DNA of the CDR3: TGTGCCATCGGAAGGGACAGCTTTTACGAGCAGTACTTC. Translating it yields CAIGRDSFYEQYF.

The V gene is TRBV5-1, the J gene TRBJ1-4; TRBD1 matches at 12 bases. The V segment lost 6 bases and the J segment 6 bases; nucleotides outside the gene matches: 6. The CDR3 sequence is 15 residues long. The germline CDR1 and CDR2 sequences are SGHRS and YFSETQ. CDR3 amino acids: CASMQGTGGYEKLFF. Here the CDR3 DNA reads TGCGCCAGCATGCAGGGGACAGGGGGCTATGAAAAACTGTTTTTT.

The J gene is TRBJ2-3, the V gene TRBV4-2, with TRBD2 as a possible D gene (6 bases). The CDR3 totals 12 residues. The germline V and J ends were trimmed by 4 bases and 5 bases, with 7 bases remaining between them. Germline V CDR1 and CDR2: LGHNA, YNFKEQ. The CDR3 sequence is CASSPGLDTQYF. DNA of the CDR3: TGTGCCAGCAGCCCGGGACTAGATACGCAGTATTTT.

The chain employs TRBV10-1 and TRBJ2-2; no firm D call. CDR3 length equals 14 residues. V lost 5 bases and J 5 bases, leaving 12 bases between the germline ends. CDR1 is WNHNN and CDR2 is SYGVQD in the germline V gene (reference sequence). The CDR3: CASSPDWMTGELFF. CDR3 nucleotides: TGCGCCAGCAGTCCAGACTGGATGACCGGGGAGCTGTTTTTT.

This sequence joins TRBV29-1 and TRBJ2-1; 11 bases agree with TRBD2. Germline loops: CDR1 SQVTM, CDR2 ANQGSEA. The CDR3 consists of 15 residues. The J segment lost 4 bases and the V segment lost 3 bases, leaving 5 bases of the junction unmatched. As DNA, the CDR3 is TGCAGCGTTGACGCTAGCGGGGGGCTTTACAATGAGCAGTTCTTC. Amino acids: CSVDASGGLYNEQFF.

This chain links TRBV7-2 with TRBJ2-7; 10 nucleotides match TRBD1. The CDR3 is 15 amino acids. V dropped 5 bases and J dropped 3; count of bases not matched to a gene: 7. Germline loops: CDR1 SGHTA, CDR2 FQGNSA. DNA for the CDR3: TGTGCCAGCAGCCAGGGACAGGGGTTCTTCTACGAGCAGTACTTC. This gives the protein CASSQGQGFFYEQYF.

The chain joins TRBV27 to TRBJ2-1; no firm D call. The CDR3 sequence is 10 residues long. V was pared by 3 bases and J by 13 bases, with 7 bases between. Germline loops: CDR1 MNHEY, CDR2 SMNVEV (reference sequence). This chain's CDR3 is CASSFYPQFF. The CDR3, as DNA: TGTGCCAGCAGTTTTTATCCTCAGTTCTTC.

This chain joins TRBV2 and TRBJ2-7, with 8 bases lining up with TRBD1. This CDR3 has 18 residues. CDR1 SNHLY and CDR2 FYNNEI come from the germline V gene. V trimming: 6 bases; J trimming: 3 bases; junction bases outside the gene matches: 19. CDR3 DNA: TGTGCCAGCAGGGGCCGGGACAGGACCGAACACCCCAACTACGAGCAGTACTTC. It encodes CASRGRDRTEHPNYEQYF.

The chain combines TRBV3-1 (or the pseudogene TRBV3-2) with TRBJ2-3; TRBD1 matches at 7 bases. Germline CDR1 and CDR2: LGHDT and YNNKEL (reference sequence). The J segment lost 4 bases and the V segment lost 2 bases, leaving 0 bases of the junction unmatched. The CDR3 runs to 13 residues. The CDR3 loop reads CASSQQGADTQYF. The CDR3 DNA reads TGTGCCAGCAGCCAACAGGGGGCAGATACGCAGTATTTT.

J is TRBJ1-4 and V is TRBV19, with D unclear. Germline CDR1 is LNHDA and CDR2 is SQIVND (reference sequence). This CDR3 contains 15 residues. Trimming took 3 bases from V and 6 from J, leaving 14 bases between them. The CDR3 DNA reads as TGTGCCAGTAGTATCGGGAATCAACCGGATGAAAAACTGTTTTTT. Translated: CASSIGNQPDEKLFF.

V usage is TRBV5-1 and J usage is TRBJ1-2; 7 bases are a match to TRBD1. The CDR3 consists of 17 residues. With V trimmed by 0 bases and J by 4 bases, 12 bases remained unmatched. CDR1 is SGHRS and CDR2 is YFSETQ in the germline V gene. The CDR3 here is CASSLGVGDSLRYGYTF. The CDR3 DNA reads as TGCGCCAGCAGCTTGGGTGTGGGGGACAGCCTCCGCTATGGCTACACCTTC.

This chain uses TRBV14 with TRBJ2-5; 7 bases match TRBD2. There are 15 residues in the CDR3. The J segment lost 2 bases and the V segment lost 4 bases, leaving 7 bases of the junction unmatched. Germline V gene lookup returns CDR1 SGHDN and CDR2 FVKESK. CDR3 region: CASSPLGGVQETQYF. CDR3 sequence (DNA): TGTGCCAGCAGCCCCCTTGGGGGGGTTCAAGAGACCCAGTACTTC.

The chain links TRBV7-9 to TRBJ1-4; 7 bases map to TRBD1. The germline V gene has CDR1 SEHNR and CDR2 FQNEAQ (reference sequence). With V trimmed by 3 bases and J by 0 bases, 4 bases remained unmatched. The CDR3 runs to 16 residues. In DNA, the CDR3 is TGTGCCAGCAGCTTGGACAGGATCGCAACTAATGAAAAACTGTTTTTT. As protein: CASSLDRIATNEKLFF.

This clone was observed once. The chain combines TRBV5-1 with TRBJ2-5, with 11 bases matching TRBD1. Germline V gives CDR1 SGHRS, CDR2 YFSETQ. The CDR3 has 18 residues. V was clipped by 1 base and J by 5 bases; unmatched bases: 13. CDR3 loop: CASSLWGAGTGGTETQYF. The DNA for the CDR3 is TGCGCCAGCAGCTTGTGGGGTGCCGGGACAGGGGGAACCGAGACCCAGTACTTC.

J is TRBJ1-3 and V is TRBV7-9; weak D call: TRBD1 (6 bases). The CDR3 extends over 14 amino acids. V lost 6 bases and J lost 2, with 11 bases in between. Germline lookup yields CDR1 SEHNR and CDR2 FQNEAQ (reference sequence). This chain's CDR3 is CASSIRDTGNTIYF. CDR3 bases: TGTGCCAGCAGTATTAGGGACACTGGAAACACCATATATTTT.

This sequence joins TRBV7-8 and TRBJ2-3; possibly TRBD2 for D (5 bases). The germline CDR1 and CDR2 sequences are SGHVS and FQNEAQ. Trimming removed 1 base at V and 5 bases at J, with 10 bases between. The CDR3 contains 14 residues. In nucleotides, the CDR3 is TGTGCCAGCAGCTTAGTGAGGGTTAAAGATACGCAGTATTTT. Protein sequence: CASSLVRVKDTQYF.

With regard to this clone: This CDR3 is also generated by other DNA sequences in the sample. The chain combines TRBV7-2 with TRBJ2-1; 11 positions match TRBD2. V was pared by 6 bases and J by 4 bases, with 5 bases of the junction left unmatched. There are 15 residues in the CDR3. CDR1 is SGHTA and CDR2 is FQGNSA in the germline V gene. CDR3 loop: CASRVSGGGYNEQFF. For the CDR3, the DNA is TGTGCCAGCAGGGTTAGCGGGGGGGGTTACAATGAGCAGTTCTTC.

V usage is TRBV5-6 and J usage is TRBJ1-6; unclear D gene. Germline V gene sequence: CDR1 SGHDT, CDR2 YYEEEE. CDR3 length: 17 residues. The V end was cut by 6 bases, the J end by 5 bases, with 21 bases between. CDR3: CASTLRERGRHNSPLHF. DNA of the CDR3: TGTGCCAGCACCCTGAGAGAGAGAGGGCGCCATAATTCACCCCTCCACTTT.

The rearrangement uses TRBV28 and TRBJ1-2; 8 bases align to TRBD1. The V segment lost 0 bases and the J segment 3 bases; nucleotides outside the gene matches: 12. CDR1 and CDR2 from the germline V gene are MDHEN and SYDVKM. There are 18 residues in the CDR3. The CDR3 DNA reads TGTGCCAGCAGTTTATGGGGCCAGGGGGCAGGGTCCCACTATGGCTACACCTTC. Its protein product is CASSLWGQGAGSHYGYTF.

The CDR3 reads CASTLVAGKYEQYF. CDR3 coding DNA: TGTGCCAGCACCCTGGTAGCGGGAAAATACGAGCAGTACTTC. The chain is built from TRBV7-2 and TRBJ2-7; 8 nucleotides line up with TRBD2. V lost 7 bases and J lost 4; bases outside the gene matches: 9. CDR1 SGHTA and CDR2 FQGNSA come from the germline V gene. The CDR3 sequence is 14 residues long. The full variable domain, with the rest looked up from reference TRBV7-2 and TRBJ2-7, is GAGVSQSPSNKVTEKGKDVELRCDPISGHTALYWYRQSLGQGLEFLIYFQGNSAPDKSGLPSDRFSAERTGGSVSTLTIQRTQQEDSAVYLCASTLVAGKYEQYFGPGTRLTVT.

V is TRBV5-1 and J is TRBJ2-3; D ambiguous. Germline-derived CDR1 and CDR2 are SGHRS and YFSETQ. The CDR3 is 13 residues long. V was shortened by 1 base and J by 6 bases, with 9 bases between the two germline ends. CDR3 residues: CASSLFPMDTQYF. Here the CDR3 DNA reads TGCGCCAGCAGCTTGTTTCCTATGGATACGCAGTATTTT.

V gene TRBV4-2 combines with J gene TRBJ2-7, with a possible D match to TRBD2 (5 bases). V was clipped by 1 base and J by 4 bases, with 20 bases between them. Germline CDR1 is LGHNA and CDR2 is YNFKEQ. The length of the CDR3 is 17 residues. The CDR3 sequence is CASSQARGGTASYEQYF. The CDR3 region has the DNA TGTGCCAGCAGCCAAGCCCGGGGTGGTACCGCCTCGTACGAGCAGTACTTC.

Comments on this clone: The same CDR3 is also encoded by other DNA sequences in this sample. The chain employs TRBV18 and TRBJ2-5; 15 positions match TRBD2. CDR3 length: 17 residues. Losses at the gene ends were 0 bases for V and 2 bases for J; bases not matched to a gene: 1. CDR1 is KGHSH and CDR2 is LQKENI in the germline V gene. The CDR3 spells CASSPPGLAGGQETQYF. The CDR3 bases are TGTGCCAGCTCACCACCGGGACTAGCGGGGGGACAAGAGACCCAGTACTTC.

The rearrangement joins TRBV7-2 to TRBJ2-5, with a possible D match to TRBD1 (6 bases). Trimming left V 5 bases short and J 5 bases short, with 15 bases between. This CDR3 is built from 14 residues. Germline V CDR1 and CDR2: SGHTA, FQGNSA. CDR3 sequence: CASSASGTLETQYF. For the CDR3, the DNA is TGTGCCAGCAGCGCCTCCGGGACACTGGAGACCCAGTACTTC.

The gene calls are TRBV5-1 and TRBJ1-3; D is possibly TRBD1 (5 bases). Looked up from germline, CDR1 is SGHRS and CDR2 is YFSETQ. Trimming removed 0 bases from V and 2 bases from J, with 6 bases in between. The length of the CDR3 is 14 residues. CDR3 coding DNA: TGCGCCAGCAGCTTGGAGGGGCCTGGAAACACCATATATTTT. Encoded protein: CASSLEGPGNTIYF.

This CDR3 is CASTPGNIAEQYF. The CDR3 region has the DNA TGTGCCAGTACTCCCGGGAACATCGCCGAGCAGTACTTC. The chain links TRBV2 to TRBJ2-7; the D gene is possibly TRBD2 (5 bases). The V end lost 9 bases, the J end lost 6 bases, and 18 bases lay between the germline ends. Germline CDR1 reads SNHLY; CDR2 reads FYNNEI. This CDR3 region has 13 residues.